The clone carrying this T cell receptor beta chain came up once. This specimen comes from a study of blood T cell repertoires in COVID-19. Whole-study context: Italy, Spain and the United States were the sources of the convalescent and acute COVID-19 samples.

Generated by immunoSEQ multiplex PCR, the TCRdb table keeps only in-frame clones and is missing some. There are about 470,000 clones in the sample; roughly 87% occur only once, and 0.65% to 0.9% lies in the top ten. The germline V gene encodes CDR1 SNHLY and CDR2 FYNNEI. The CDR3 spans 15 residues. The germline V and J ends were trimmed by 6 bases and 4 bases, with 16 bases remaining between them. In terms of age and location, participants ranged from roughly 18 to 89 years and lived in 24 US areas. Clinical history as reported by participants underpinned cohort assignment. Symptom resolution, clearance, or two negative PCRs marked donors in Cohort 3 as recovered.

Specimen: PBMCs or T cells enriched from blood (not recorded which). The sequence was obtained from a woman in her late teens or twenties who had recovered from COVID-19. V and J are TRBV2 and TRBJ1-3, with a possible D match to TRBD1 (6 bases). The CDR3 DNA reads TGTGCCAGCAGCCGCCCCGGGACACTAGGAAACACCATATATTTT. Protein product: CASSRPGTLGNTIYF.